Sequencing of this TCR beta chain was carried out in a study of T cell repertoires in cytomegalovirus infection. Across the study: Public signatures in TCR beta pointed to CMV infection and matching HLA type. Study-level results: In two of eight donors, the top clonotype was HLA-C-restricted CMV-specific. Cumulative public TCR beta family frequency identified CMV carriers with the relevant HLA.

There are many counts of this clonotype. Its specificity is unknown. The V end was cut by 6 bases, the J end by 4 bases, with 16 bases between. CDR3 length equals 15 residues. The germline V gene has CDR1 SGHTA and CDR2 FQGNSA. TCRdb processed the reads anew with MiXCR; each CDR3 protein has one entry. The sample shows a few hundred thousand distinct CDR3 sequences, around 20% of them seen only once. Sample: cultured PBMCs, taken from culture after CMV antigen stimulation. The source of this sequence is a human donor in good health (CMV status not recorded). Some clones in this sample may be carry-over from other donors' samples. This rearrangement joins TRBV7-2 to TRBJ2-1; the D call may be TRBD1 or TRBD2 (5 bases each). CDR3 DNA: TGTGCCAGCAGGCCCGAAAGGGGACCATACAATGAGCAGTTCTTC. This translates into CASRPERGPYNEQFF.